This T cell receptor beta chain was documented in a study of Ad26.COV2.S vaccination and SARS-CoV-2 variants. About this clone: No antigen is known for it.

Germline V CDR1 and CDR2: LGHDT, YNNKEL (reference sequence). The CDR3 covers 13 residues. The ends were cut back, 4 bases at V and 10 bases at J, with 14 bases in the middle. Only in-frame clones appear in the TCRdb table, and some are missing; sequencing was by immunoSEQ multiplex PCR. Seen here are around 94,000 clones, roughly 75% observed once, and the top ten hold approximately 15%. Notes on the study in general: Spike-specific TCR breadth ran higher among vaccine recipients than placebo recipients.

The chain carries TRBV3-1 (or the pseudogene TRBV3-2) and TRBJ2-1; TRBD1 is a possible D gene (6 bases). The sample consisted of peripheral blood, taken after recovery from COVID-19. This receptor was obtained from a human donor who had recovered from COVID-19. CDR3 coding DNA: TGTGCCAGCAGCCCGTTTGGGGGCTTGGAGCAGTTCTTC. Residues: CASSPFGGLEQFF.